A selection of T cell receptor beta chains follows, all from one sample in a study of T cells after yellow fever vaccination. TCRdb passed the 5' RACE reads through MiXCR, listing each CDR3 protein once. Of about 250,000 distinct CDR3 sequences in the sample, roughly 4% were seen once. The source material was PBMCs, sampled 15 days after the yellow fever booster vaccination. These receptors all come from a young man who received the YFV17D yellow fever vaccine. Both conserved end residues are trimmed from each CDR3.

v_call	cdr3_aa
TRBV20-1	SAYLDRAYGYT
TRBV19	ASSGVQAGTGELF
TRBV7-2	ASKTPELNNEQF
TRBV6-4	ASSDSHEGGSYNEQF
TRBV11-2	ASSLGLSSGWQETQY
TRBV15	ATSRAPQETQY
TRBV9	ASSVPSRGGTDTQY
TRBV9	ASSVIWGYT
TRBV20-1	SASRAVYGYT
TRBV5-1	ASSLETVTDTQY
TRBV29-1	SVVGWRGSNYGYT
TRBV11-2	ASSRTTHTDTQY
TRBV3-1	ASSIGQGNEQF
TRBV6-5	ASSPGQGAGNTIY
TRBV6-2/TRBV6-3	ASSYTGGGYGYT
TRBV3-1	ASSQKGQGGDTQY
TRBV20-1	SAREQGLLVF
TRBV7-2	ASSPTRGSAGNIQY
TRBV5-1	ASSPISGARGQF
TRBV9	ASSVGVTVGNEQF
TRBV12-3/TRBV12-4	ASSFSGTGSEAF
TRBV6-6	ASNSGYRSYQETQY
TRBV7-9	ASSPREGAYGYT
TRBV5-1	ASSLFDSLGGDEQF
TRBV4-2	ASSQDPGINGYT
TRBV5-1	ASSPHREYTDTQY
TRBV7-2	ASSSRLAGGPLTSTDTQY
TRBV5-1	ASTYQGAYNQPQH
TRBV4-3	ASSQVGARTEAF
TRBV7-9	ASSLSDGGRGTEAF
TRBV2	ASRAEGKGAF
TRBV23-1	ASSYTGTEASTDTQY
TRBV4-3	ASSQDRTLQETQY
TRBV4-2	ASSQGPLGYGYT
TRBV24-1	ATSEPGTSGYNEQF
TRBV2	ASGRQGPVGEQY
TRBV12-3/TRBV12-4	ASSFEMATEAF
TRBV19	ASGASGVNEQF
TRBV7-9	ASSLGEGLGYGYT
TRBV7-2	ASSSLGPNQPQH
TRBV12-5	ASGPLGYEQY
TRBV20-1	SADLPGGDNEQF